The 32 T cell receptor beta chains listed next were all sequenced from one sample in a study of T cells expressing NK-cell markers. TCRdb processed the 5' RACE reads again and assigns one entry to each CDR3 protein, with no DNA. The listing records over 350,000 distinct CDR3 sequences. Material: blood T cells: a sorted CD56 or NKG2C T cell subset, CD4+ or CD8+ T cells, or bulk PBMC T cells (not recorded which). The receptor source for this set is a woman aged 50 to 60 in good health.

CDR3 region: CASSQGVAGYVKGEQYF. J is TRBJ2-7 and V is TRBV4-1; the D call of TRBD1 rests on TCRdb alone, since no DNA is present to check it. Germline V gives CDR1 MGHRA, CDR2 YSYEKL. The length of the CDR3 is 17 residues.

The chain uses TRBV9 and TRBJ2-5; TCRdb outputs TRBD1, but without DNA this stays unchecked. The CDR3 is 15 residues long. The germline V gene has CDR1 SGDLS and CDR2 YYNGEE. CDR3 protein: CASSVSGGVGETQYF.

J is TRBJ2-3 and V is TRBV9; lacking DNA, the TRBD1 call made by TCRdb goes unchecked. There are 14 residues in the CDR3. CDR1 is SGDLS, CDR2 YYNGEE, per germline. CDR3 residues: CASSGPGSTDTQYF.

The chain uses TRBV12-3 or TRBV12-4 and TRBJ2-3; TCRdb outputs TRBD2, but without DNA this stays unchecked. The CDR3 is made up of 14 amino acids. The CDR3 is CASSSGSLADTQYF.

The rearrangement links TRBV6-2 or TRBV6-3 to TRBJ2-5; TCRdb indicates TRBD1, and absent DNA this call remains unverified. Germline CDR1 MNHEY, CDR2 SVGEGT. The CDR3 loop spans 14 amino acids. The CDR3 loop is CASSFTGTPETQYF.

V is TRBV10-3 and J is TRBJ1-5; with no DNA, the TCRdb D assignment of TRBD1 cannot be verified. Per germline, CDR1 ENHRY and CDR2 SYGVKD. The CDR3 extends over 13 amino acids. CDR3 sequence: CAISPGSGQPQHF.

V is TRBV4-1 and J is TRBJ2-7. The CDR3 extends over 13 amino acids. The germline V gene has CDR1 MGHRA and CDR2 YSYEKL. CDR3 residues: CASSQLLPNEQYF.

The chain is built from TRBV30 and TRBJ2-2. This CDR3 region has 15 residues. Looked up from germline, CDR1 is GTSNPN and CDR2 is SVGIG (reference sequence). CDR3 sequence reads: CAWSISPTATGELFF.

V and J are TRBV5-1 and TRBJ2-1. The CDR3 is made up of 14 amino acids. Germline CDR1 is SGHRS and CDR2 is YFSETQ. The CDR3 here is CASSLKAGYNEQFF.

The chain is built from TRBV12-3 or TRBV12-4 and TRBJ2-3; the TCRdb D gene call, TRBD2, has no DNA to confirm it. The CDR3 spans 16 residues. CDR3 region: CASSLGTSGEADTQYF.

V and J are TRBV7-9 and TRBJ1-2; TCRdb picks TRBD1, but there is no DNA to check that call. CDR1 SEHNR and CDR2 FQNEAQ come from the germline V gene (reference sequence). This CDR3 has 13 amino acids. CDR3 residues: CASSLRGIYGYTF.

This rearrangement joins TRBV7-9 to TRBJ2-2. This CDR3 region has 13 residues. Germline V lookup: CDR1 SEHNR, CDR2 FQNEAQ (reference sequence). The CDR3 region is CASSRANTGELFF.

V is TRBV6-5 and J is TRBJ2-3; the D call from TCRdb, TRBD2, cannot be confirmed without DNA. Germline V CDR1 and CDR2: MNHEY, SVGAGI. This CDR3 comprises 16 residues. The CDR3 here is CASSSWTSGSGNTQYF.

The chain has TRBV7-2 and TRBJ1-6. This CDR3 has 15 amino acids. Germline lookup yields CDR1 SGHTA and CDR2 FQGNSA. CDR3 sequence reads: CASSLIGNKNSPLHF.

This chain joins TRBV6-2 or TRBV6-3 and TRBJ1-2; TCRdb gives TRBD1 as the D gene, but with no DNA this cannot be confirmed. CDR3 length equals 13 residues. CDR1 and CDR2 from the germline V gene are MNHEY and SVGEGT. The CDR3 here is CATKTGNNYGYTF.

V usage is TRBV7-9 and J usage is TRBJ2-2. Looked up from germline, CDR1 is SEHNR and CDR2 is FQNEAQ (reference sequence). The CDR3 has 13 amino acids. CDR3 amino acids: CASSAQATGELFF.

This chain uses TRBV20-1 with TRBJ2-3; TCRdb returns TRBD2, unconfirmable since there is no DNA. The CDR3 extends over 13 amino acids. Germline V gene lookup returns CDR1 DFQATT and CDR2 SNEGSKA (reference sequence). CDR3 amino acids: CSASGGGTDTQYF.

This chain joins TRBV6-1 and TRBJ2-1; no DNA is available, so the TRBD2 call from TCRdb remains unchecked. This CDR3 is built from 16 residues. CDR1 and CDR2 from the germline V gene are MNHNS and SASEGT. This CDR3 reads CASSEVGSGGGNEQFF.

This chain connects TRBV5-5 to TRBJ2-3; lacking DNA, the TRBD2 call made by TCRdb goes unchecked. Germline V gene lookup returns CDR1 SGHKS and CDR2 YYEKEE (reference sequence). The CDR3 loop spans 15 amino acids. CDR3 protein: CASETGTRGTDTQYF.

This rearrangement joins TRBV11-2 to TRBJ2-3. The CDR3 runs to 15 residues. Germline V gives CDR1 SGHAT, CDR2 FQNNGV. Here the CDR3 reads CASSLGPRSADTQYF.

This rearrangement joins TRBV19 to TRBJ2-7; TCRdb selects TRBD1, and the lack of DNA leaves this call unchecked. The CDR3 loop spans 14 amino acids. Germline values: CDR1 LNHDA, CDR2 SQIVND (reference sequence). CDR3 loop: CASSAAGGWYEQYF.

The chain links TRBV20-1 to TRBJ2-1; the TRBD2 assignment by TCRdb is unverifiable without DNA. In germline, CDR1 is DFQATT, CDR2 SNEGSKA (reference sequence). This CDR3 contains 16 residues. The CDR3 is CSATASGRISYNEQFF.

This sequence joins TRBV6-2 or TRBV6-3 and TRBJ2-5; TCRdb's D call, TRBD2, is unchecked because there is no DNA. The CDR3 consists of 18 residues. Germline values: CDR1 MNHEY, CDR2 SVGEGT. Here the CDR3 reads CASSSPGLAGGWQETQYF.

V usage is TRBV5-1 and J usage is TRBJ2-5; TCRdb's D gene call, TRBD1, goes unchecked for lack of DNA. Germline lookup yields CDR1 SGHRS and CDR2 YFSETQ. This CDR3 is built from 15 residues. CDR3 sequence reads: CASSRRDPGEETQYF.

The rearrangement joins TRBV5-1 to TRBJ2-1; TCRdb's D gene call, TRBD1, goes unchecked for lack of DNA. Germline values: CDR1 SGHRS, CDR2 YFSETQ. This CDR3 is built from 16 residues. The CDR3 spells CASSWRQGPTYNEQFF.

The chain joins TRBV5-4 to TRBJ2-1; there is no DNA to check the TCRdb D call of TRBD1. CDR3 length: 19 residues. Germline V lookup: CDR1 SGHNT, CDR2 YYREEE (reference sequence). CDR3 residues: CASSSRDRAAGGNPNEQFF.

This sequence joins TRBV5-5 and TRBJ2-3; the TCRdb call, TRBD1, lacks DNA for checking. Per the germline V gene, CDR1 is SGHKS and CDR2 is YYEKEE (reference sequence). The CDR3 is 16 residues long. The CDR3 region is CASSFVYGGDFDTQYF.

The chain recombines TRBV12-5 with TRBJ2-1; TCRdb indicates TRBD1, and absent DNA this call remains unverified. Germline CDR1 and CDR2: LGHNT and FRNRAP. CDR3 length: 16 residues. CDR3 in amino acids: CASGLVLGAGEGEQFF.

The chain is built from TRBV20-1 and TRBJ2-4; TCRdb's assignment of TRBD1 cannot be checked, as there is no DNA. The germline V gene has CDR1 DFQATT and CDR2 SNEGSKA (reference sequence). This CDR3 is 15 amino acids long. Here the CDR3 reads CSARTGATSGDIQYF.

CDR3 protein: CSARDRTNYGYTF. This sequence joins TRBV20-1 and TRBJ1-2. The germline gives CDR1 DFQATT, CDR2 SNEGSKA (reference sequence). The CDR3 has 13 amino acids.

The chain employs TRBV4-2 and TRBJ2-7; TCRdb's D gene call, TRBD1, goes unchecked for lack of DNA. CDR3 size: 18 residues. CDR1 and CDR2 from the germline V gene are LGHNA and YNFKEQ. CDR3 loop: CASSQVAPGQGVLGEQYF.

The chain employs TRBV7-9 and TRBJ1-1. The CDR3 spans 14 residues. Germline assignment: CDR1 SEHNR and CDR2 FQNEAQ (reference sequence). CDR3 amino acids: CASSLVSPAPEAFF.